The source of this TCR beta chain is a study of cytomegalovirus exposure and HLA in healthy donors. V dropped 5 bases and J dropped 4; count of bases not matched to a gene: 8. The length of the CDR3 is 15 residues. The germline gives CDR1 LNHDA, CDR2 SQIVND (reference sequence). Study results and limitations: A later analysis reportedly identified an Asian-associated ancestry cluster as carrying fewer N-insertions than the 666-donor mean. Later analysis identified 15,000 to 20,000 TCR beta sequences associated with HLA alleles, using a false discovery rate threshold of 0.05. Altogether, around 160 TCR beta chains were recorded as cytomegalovirus-associated.

PCR primers comprised 60 Vbeta and 13 Jbeta primers. Clones were read by immunoSEQ multiplex PCR, and TCRdb kept only the in-frame ones, dropping some. The table includes roughly 67,000 clones, approximately 78% detected once. This clone was counted between two and nine times. The antigen remains unidentified. The source material was PBMCs. This sequence originates from a young woman in good health and CMV-seronegative. The chain is built from TRBV19 and TRBJ2-3; TRBD1 matches at 8 bases. Here the CDR3 reads CASSSWTGQADTQYF. Here the CDR3 DNA reads TGTGCCAGTAGTTCCTGGACAGGGCAGGCAGATACGCAGTATTTT.